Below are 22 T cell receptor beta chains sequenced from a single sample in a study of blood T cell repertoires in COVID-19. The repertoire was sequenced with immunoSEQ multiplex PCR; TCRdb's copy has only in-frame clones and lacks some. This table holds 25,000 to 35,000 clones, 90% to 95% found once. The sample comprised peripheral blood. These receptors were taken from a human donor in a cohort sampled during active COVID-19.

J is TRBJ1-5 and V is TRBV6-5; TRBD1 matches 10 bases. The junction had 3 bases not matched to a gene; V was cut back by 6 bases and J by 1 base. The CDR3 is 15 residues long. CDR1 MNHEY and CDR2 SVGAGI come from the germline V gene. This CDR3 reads CASRGQGLSNQPQHF. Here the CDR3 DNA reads TGTGCCAGCAGGGGACAGGGGCTGAGCAATCAGCCCCAGCATTTT.

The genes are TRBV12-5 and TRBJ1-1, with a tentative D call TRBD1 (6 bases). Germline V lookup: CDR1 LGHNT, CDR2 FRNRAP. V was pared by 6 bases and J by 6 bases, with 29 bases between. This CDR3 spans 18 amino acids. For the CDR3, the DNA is TGTGCTAGTGGCCCGCCTGGGCAGGGGTATTTAGGTGGGGCTGAAGCTTTCTTT. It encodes CASGPPGQGYLGGAEAFF.

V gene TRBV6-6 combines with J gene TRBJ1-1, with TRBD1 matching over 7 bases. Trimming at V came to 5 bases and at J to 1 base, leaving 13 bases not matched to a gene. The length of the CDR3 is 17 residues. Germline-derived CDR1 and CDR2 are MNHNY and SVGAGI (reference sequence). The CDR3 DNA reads TGTGCCAGCAGTCCCCCCGAGGGGGCTGGAAGGAACACTGAAGCTTTCTTT. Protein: CASSPPEGAGRNTEAFF.

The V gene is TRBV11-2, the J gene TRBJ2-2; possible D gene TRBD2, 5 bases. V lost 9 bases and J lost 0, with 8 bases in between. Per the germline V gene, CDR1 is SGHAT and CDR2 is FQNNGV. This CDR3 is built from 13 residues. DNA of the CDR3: TGTGCCAGTCGGGGATCGAACACCGGGGAGCTGTTTTTT. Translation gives CASRGSNTGELFF.

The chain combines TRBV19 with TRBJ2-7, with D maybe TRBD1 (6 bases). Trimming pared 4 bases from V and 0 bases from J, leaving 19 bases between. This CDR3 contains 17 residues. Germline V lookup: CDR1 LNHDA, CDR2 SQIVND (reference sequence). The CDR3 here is CASSRAQGRAFSYEQYF. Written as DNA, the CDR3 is TGTGCCAGTAGTAGGGCCCAGGGGCGGGCCTTCTCCTACGAGCAGTACTTC.

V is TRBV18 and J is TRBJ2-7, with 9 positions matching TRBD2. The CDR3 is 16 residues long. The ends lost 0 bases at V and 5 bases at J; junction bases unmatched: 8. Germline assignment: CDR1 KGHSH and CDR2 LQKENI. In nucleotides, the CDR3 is TGTGCCAGCTCACCACCCGCGGGAGGGGGTCCAGACGAGCAGTACTTC. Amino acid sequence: CASSPPAGGGPDEQYF.

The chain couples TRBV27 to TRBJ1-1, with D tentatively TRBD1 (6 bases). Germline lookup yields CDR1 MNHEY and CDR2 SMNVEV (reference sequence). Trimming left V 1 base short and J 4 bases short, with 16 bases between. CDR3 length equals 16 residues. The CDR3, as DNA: TGTGCCAGCAGTTTATTACAGGGAATCTTTGGCACTGAAGCTTTCTTT. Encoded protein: CASSLLQGIFGTEAFF.

CDR3 sequence (DNA): TGTGCCAGCAGTTACCGGTCAAACAGAGCCCTCCACTTT. It yields the protein CASSYRSNRALHF. The chain recombines TRBV6-5 with TRBJ1-6; D is undetermined. Germline assignment: CDR1 MNHEY and CDR2 SVGAGI. V was cut by 2 bases and J by 14 bases, with 13 bases left in between. The CDR3 consists of 13 residues.

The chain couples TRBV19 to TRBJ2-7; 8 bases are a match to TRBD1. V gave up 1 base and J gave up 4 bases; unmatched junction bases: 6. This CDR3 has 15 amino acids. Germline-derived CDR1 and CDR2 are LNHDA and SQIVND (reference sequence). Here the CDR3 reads CASSIGMGQAYEQYF. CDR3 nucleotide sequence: TGTGCCAGTAGTATAGGGATGGGACAGGCATACGAGCAGTACTTC.

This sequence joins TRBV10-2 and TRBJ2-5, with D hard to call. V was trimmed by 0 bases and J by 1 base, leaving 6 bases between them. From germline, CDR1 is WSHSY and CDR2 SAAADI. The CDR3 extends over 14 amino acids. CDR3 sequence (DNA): TGCGCCAGCAGTGAGTCACACAGCCAAGAGACCCAGTACTTC. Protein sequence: CASSESHSQETQYF.

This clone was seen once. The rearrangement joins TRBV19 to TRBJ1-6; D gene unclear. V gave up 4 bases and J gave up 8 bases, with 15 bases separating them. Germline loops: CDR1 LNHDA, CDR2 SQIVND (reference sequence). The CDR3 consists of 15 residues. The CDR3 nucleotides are TGTGCCAGTAGTACTACAGCCGCCATCTATTCACCCCTCCACTTT. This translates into CASSTTAAIYSPLHF.

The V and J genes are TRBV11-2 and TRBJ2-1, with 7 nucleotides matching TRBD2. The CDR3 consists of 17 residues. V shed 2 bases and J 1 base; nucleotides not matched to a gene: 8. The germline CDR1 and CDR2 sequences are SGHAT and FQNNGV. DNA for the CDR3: TGTGCCAGCAGCTTAAGTTTAGGAGCGGGATCCTACAATGAGCAGTTCTTC. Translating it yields CASSLSLGAGSYNEQFF.

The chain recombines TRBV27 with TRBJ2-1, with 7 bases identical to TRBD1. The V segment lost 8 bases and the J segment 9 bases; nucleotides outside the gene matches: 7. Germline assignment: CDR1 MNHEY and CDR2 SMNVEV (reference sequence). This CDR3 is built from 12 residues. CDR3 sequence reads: CASRQGSSEQFF. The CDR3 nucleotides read TGTGCCAGCCGACAGGGATCAAGTGAGCAGTTCTTC.

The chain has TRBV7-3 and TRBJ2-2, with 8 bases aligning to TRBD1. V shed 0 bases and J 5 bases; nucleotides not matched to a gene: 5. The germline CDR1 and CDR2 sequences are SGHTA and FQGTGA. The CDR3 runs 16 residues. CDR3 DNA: TGTGCCAGCAGCTTAACTCCAGGGGGCAGTACCGGGGAGCTGTTTTTT. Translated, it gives CASSLTPGGSTGELFF.

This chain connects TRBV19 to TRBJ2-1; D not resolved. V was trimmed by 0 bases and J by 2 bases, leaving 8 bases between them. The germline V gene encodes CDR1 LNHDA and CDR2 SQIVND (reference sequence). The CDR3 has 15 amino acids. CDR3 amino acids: CASSIENRPYNEQFF. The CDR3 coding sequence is TGTGCCAGTAGTATAGAGAACAGACCCTACAATGAGCAGTTCTTC.

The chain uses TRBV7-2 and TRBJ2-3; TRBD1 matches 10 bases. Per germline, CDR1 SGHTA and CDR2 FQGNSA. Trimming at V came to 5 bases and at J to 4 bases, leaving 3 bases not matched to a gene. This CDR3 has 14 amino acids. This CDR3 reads CASSLGTGADTQYF. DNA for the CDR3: TGTGCCAGCAGCCTAGGGACAGGGGCAGATACGCAGTATTTT. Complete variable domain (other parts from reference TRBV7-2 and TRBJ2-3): GAGVSQSPSNKVTEKGKDVELRCDPISGHTALYWYRQSLGQGLEFLIYFQGNSAPDKSGLPSDRFSAERTGGSVSTLTIQRTQQEDSAVYLCASSLGTGADTQYFGPGTRLTVL.

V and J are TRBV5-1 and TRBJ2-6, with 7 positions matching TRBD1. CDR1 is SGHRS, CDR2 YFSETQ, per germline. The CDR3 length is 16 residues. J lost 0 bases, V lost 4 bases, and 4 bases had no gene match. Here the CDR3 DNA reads TGCGCCAGCAGCACGACAGGGAGCTCTGGGGCCAACGTCCTGACTTTC. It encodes CASSTTGSSGANVLTF.

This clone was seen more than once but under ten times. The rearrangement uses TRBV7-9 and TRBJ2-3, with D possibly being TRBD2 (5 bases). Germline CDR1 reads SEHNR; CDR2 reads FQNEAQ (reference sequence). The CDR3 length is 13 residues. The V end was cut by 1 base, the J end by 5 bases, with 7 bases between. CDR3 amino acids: CASSLERGDTQYF. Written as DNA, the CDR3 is TGTGCCAGCAGCTTAGAACGGGGAGATACGCAGTATTTT.

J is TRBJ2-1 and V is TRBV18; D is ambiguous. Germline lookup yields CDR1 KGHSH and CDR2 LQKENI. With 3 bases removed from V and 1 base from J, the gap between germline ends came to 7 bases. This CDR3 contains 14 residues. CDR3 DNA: TGTGCCAGCTCACCCGCTAGATCCTACAATGAGCAGTTCTTC. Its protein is CASSPARSYNEQFF.

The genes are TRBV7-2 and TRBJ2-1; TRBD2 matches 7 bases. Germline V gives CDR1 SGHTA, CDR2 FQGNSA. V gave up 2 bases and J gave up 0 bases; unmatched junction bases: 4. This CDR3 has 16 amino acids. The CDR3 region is CASSLRGVSSYNEQFF. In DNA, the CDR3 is TGTGCCAGCAGCTTACGGGGGGTGAGCTCCTACAATGAGCAGTTCTTC.

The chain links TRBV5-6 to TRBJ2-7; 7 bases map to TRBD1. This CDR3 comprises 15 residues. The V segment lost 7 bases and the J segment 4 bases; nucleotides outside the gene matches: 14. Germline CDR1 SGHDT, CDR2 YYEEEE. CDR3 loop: CASGRLTGIRYEQYF. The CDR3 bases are TGTGCCAGCGGCCGATTGACAGGGATCAGATACGAGCAGTACTTC. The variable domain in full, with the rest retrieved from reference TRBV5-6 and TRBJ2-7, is DAGVTQSPTHLIKTRGQQVTLRCSPKSGHDTVSWYQQALGQGPQFIFQYYEEEERQRGNFPDRFSGHQFPNYSSELNVNALLLGDSALYLCASGRLTGIRYEQYFGPGTRLTVT.

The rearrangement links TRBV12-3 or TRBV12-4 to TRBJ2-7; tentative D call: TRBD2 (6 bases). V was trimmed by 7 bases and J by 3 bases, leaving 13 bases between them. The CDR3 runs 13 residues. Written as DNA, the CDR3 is TGTGCCAGCACCCTGGACGGGGGCTACGAGCAGTACTTC. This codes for CASTLDGGYEQYF.